This TCR beta chain was observed in a study of beta chain features in type 1 diabetes. Isolated RNA was reverse transcribed in full, so expressed TCRB transcripts were sequenced. TCRdb's table, derived via immunoSEQ multiplex PCR, lists solely in-frame clones and lacks some. Of under 850,000 clones listed, 13% are singletons. The germline CDR1 and CDR2 sequences are ENHRY and SYGVKD. V was shortened by 2 bases and J by 5 bases, with 6 bases between the two germline ends. The CDR3 loop spans 12 amino acids. Whole-study findings and limits: Type 1 diabetes patients had moderately but significantly shorter TCRB CDR3s in all four CD4+ subsets.

A remark on this clone: Antigen specificity is unknown.

The sample taken for sequencing was naive CD4+ T cells from blood. This chain connects TRBV10-3 to TRBJ2-5; possible D gene TRBD2, 5 bases. The TCR was taken from a man between 18 and 29 years old with type 1 diabetes. The CDR3 DNA sequence: TGTGCCATCAGTGAGCCGGGGGAGACCCAGTACTTC. As protein: CAISEPGETQYF.